This paragraph reports one T cell receptor beta chain. The data belong to a study of technical replicates of blood from four donors. The CDR3 has 14 residues. Looked up from germline, CDR1 is MNHNS and CDR2 is SASEGT. The J segment lost 0 bases and the V segment lost 6 bases, leaving 4 bases of the junction unmatched. Libraries were prepared by immunoSEQ multiplex PCR; TCRdb keeps only in-frame clonotypes and omits some of them. The sample records approximately 87,000 clones, 85% to 95% being singletons. The clonotype comes from a human donor in good health. The sample was T cells isolated from PBMCs. The gene calls are TRBV6-1 and TRBJ1-2, with 7 bases that match TRBD1. The CDR3 DNA reads as TGTGCCAGCAGCCCAGGGGGAGCTAACTATGGCTACACCTTC. Encoded protein: CASSPGGANYGYTF.